One sample yielded the 25 T cell receptor beta chains listed below, sequenced in a study of monozygotic twins with inflammatory bowel disease. With the 5' RACE reads reprocessed, TCRdb shows one record per CDR3 protein and no DNA. This repertoire includes some 190,000 distinct CDR3 sequences. The source material was blood. All receptors derive from a human donor with ulcerative colitis or Crohn's disease, or a healthy co-twin of an affected twin (not recorded which).

This chain uses TRBV19 with TRBJ2-3; TCRdb's D call of TRBD2 is untestable without DNA. The CDR3 covers 14 residues. Germline CDR1 is LNHDA and CDR2 is SQIVND (reference sequence). The CDR3 sequence is CASKERLDTDTQYF.

The chain is built from TRBV7-3 and TRBJ1-1. Per germline, CDR1 SGHTA and CDR2 FQGTGA. The length of the CDR3 is 14 residues. The CDR3 here is CASSFQPLNTEAFF.

The J gene is TRBJ2-3, the V gene TRBV6-1; no DNA is available, so the TRBD2 call from TCRdb remains unchecked. This CDR3 comprises 16 residues. Per germline, CDR1 MNHNS and CDR2 SASEGT. The CDR3 spells CASRQTSVSSTDTQYF.

This CDR3 reads CASSQAAGANYGYTF. V is TRBV4-2 and J is TRBJ1-2; checking the TCRdb D call of TRBD1 is not possible without DNA. Germline V gives CDR1 LGHNA, CDR2 YNFKEQ. The CDR3 spans 15 residues.

The chain uses TRBV12-3 or TRBV12-4 and TRBJ1-1; the D call of TRBD1 rests on TCRdb alone, since no DNA is present to check it. The CDR3 consists of 13 residues. The CDR3 loop is CASLGQGYTEAFF.

This chain links TRBV29-1 with TRBJ1-2; TCRdb indicates TRBD1, and absent DNA this call remains unverified. This CDR3 comprises 12 residues. CDR1 is SQVTM, CDR2 ANQGSEA, per germline. CDR3: CSVGQGAYGYTF.

The V gene is TRBV18, the J gene TRBJ2-3; the D call from TCRdb, TRBD1, cannot be confirmed without DNA. The CDR3 runs to 15 residues. In germline, CDR1 is KGHSH, CDR2 LQKENI. The CDR3 region is CASSPPPGRTDTQYF.

This chain connects TRBV6-1 to TRBJ2-7. CDR1 is MNHNS and CDR2 is SASEGT in the germline V gene. The CDR3 has 13 residues. CDR3 loop: CASSEVPVYEQYF.

This chain uses TRBV6-5 with TRBJ2-5. CDR3 size: 13 residues. The germline gives CDR1 MNHEY, CDR2 SVGAGI. CDR3 in amino acids: CASSYGGVETQYF.

This chain joins TRBV5-1 and TRBJ1-1; TCRdb reports TRBD1, a call that lacks DNA to check it against. CDR1 SGHRS and CDR2 YFSETQ come from the germline V gene. The CDR3 length is 15 residues. CDR3 sequence: CASSRGTALNTEAFF.

The chain employs TRBV12-3 or TRBV12-4 and TRBJ2-1; TCRdb's D call, TRBD1, is unchecked because there is no DNA. This CDR3 comprises 15 residues. CDR3 in amino acids: CASSWVRQGRNEQFF.

This chain joins TRBV12-3 or TRBV12-4 and TRBJ2-3. The CDR3 is 12 residues long. The CDR3 is CASRSNTDTQYF.

The chain has TRBV20-1 and TRBJ1-3; absent DNA, TCRdb's TRBD1 call cannot be checked. Looked up from germline, CDR1 is DFQATT and CDR2 is SNEGSKA (reference sequence). This CDR3 contains 17 residues. CDR3 amino acids: CSARDHRGLTPGNTIYF.

The genes are TRBV25-1 and TRBJ1-1; the D call from TCRdb, TRBD1, cannot be confirmed without DNA. Germline V CDR1 and CDR2: MGHDK, SYGVNS. This CDR3 spans 13 amino acids. CDR3 region: CASSEAGHTEAFF. The variable domain in full, completed from reference TRBV25-1 and TRBJ1-1, reads EADIYQTPRYLVIGTGKKITLECSQTMGHDKMYWYQQDPGMELHLIHYSYGVNSTEKGDLSSESTVSRIRTEHFPLTLESARPSHTSQYLCASSEAGHTEAFFGQGTRLTVV.

The rearrangement joins TRBV29-1 to TRBJ2-7; TCRdb names TRBD2, which stays unverified in the absence of DNA. Per the germline V gene, CDR1 is SQVTM and CDR2 is ANQGSEA. The CDR3 spans 16 residues. The CDR3 loop reads CSVKRWTSGSPNEQYF.

The chain employs TRBV5-1 and TRBJ2-2; TCRdb outputs TRBD2, but without DNA this stays unchecked. This CDR3 has 18 residues. Germline lookup yields CDR1 SGHRS and CDR2 YFSETQ. This chain's CDR3 is CASSPPGLAGVSTGELFF.

V gene TRBV9 combines with J gene TRBJ1-1; TCRdb's assignment of TRBD1 cannot be checked, as there is no DNA. This CDR3 comprises 16 residues. Germline V lookup: CDR1 SGDLS, CDR2 YYNGEE. The CDR3 spells CASSADRGGMNTEAFF.

This chain connects TRBV7-9 to TRBJ2-3; TCRdb's D call, TRBD1, is unchecked because there is no DNA. The CDR3 spans 17 residues. The germline gives CDR1 SEHNR, CDR2 FQNEAQ (reference sequence). This CDR3 reads CASSLGGKGRYTDTQYF.

The chain links TRBV6-1 to TRBJ2-1; the D call from TCRdb, TRBD1, cannot be confirmed without DNA. CDR1 and CDR2 (germline): MNHNS, SASEGT. The CDR3 loop spans 14 amino acids. The CDR3 spells CASSPGNSYNEQFF.

This rearrangement joins TRBV7-8 to TRBJ1-5; TCRdb picks TRBD1, but there is no DNA to check that call. CDR3 length: 16 residues. From germline, CDR1 is SGHVS and CDR2 FQNEAQ. CDR3: CASASSGGIGNQPQHF.

J is TRBJ1-2 and V is TRBV20-1. CDR3 length: 12 amino acids. Germline V gene lookup returns CDR1 DFQATT and CDR2 SNEGSKA (reference sequence). CDR3 sequence: CSARWGVNGYTF.

V and J are TRBV3-1 and TRBJ2-5; without DNA, the TCRdb call of TRBD2 cannot be checked. Germline CDR1 and CDR2: LGHDT and YNNKEL (reference sequence). The CDR3 is 16 residues long. The CDR3 sequence: CASSLWTSGGRETQYF.

This chain connects TRBV6-5 to TRBJ1-4; TCRdb's D gene call, TRBD1, goes unchecked for lack of DNA. CDR1 is MNHEY, CDR2 SVGAGI, per germline. The CDR3 is 17 residues long. The CDR3 loop is CASSYSAGTGGSEKLFF.

CDR3 protein: CSFQGEGTQYF. J is TRBJ2-5 and V is TRBV29-1; TCRdb outputs TRBD2, but without DNA this stays unchecked. CDR1 and CDR2 (germline): SQVTM, ANQGSEA. This CDR3 contains 11 residues. Supplemented by reference TRBV29-1 and TRBJ2-5, the full variable domain reads SAVISQKPSRDICQRGTSLTIQCQVDSQVTMMFWYRQQPGQSLTLIATANQGSEATYESGFVIDKFPISRPNLTFSTLTVSNMSPEDSSIYLCSFQGEGTQYFGPGTRLLVL.

The V and J genes are TRBV20-1 and TRBJ1-3. This CDR3 comprises 11 residues. Germline lookup yields CDR1 DFQATT and CDR2 SNEGSKA (reference sequence). The chain's CDR3 is CSAWAGNTIYF.